The T cell receptor beta chain under discussion was sequenced for a study of blood T cell repertoires in COVID-19. Study context: Collection of acute and convalescent COVID-19 samples took place in the United States, Italy and Spain. T cells, B-cell-depleted T cells, or PBMCs supplied cDNA or gDNA.

Original processing methods: Estimation of nucleated cell counts was performed using reference gene primer amplification. The protocol was immunoSEQ multiplex PCR, while the TCRdb copy is restricted to in-frame clones and leaves out a portion. V, J and clone size reflect that table, while D and trimming were determined from the DNA. The sample yields over 300,000 clones, roughly 90% seen once. CDR3 size: 15 residues. Germline CDR1 is SGHTA and CDR2 is FQGNSA. V was clipped by 2 bases and J by 6 bases, with 14 bases between them. The rearrangement uses TRBV7-2 and TRBJ1-5, with D maybe TRBD1 (5 bases). This TCR derives from a man aged 18 to 35 who had recovered from COVID-19. The sample taken for sequencing was peripheral blood. The CDR3 sequence: CASSLFGQGGQPQHF. As DNA, the CDR3 is TGTGCCAGCAGCTTATTCGGTCAGGGAGGTCAGCCCCAGCATTTT.